These 24 T cell receptor beta chains were all obtained from the same sample, sequenced in a study of immune characteristics of hereditary and idiopathic chronic pancreatitis. Pancreas tissue with chronic pancreatitis was obtained from patients having total pancreatectomy with islet autotransplantation (TPIAT). The protocol used for the library was the immunoSEQ multiplex PCR assay. This is the immuneACCESS table as TCRdb keeps it, with only in-frame sequences that have V and J called. A part of the clones is gone; compared with another copy, unresolved V genes explain less than half, and the rest is unexplained. Present in this sample are over 12,000 clones, less than 85% of which were seen just once. The ten largest account for approximately 15% of the sample. The sample was pancreas tissue with hereditary chronic pancreatitis. The receptors derive from a human donor with chronic pancreatitis.

V gene TRBV5-1 combines with J gene TRBJ1-1; perhaps TRBD1 as D (6 bases). Trimming took 4 bases from V and 2 from J, leaving 12 bases between them. CDR1 is SGHRS and CDR2 is YFSETQ in the germline V gene. CDR3 length equals 14 residues. CDR3 residues: CASSGTQANTEAFF. The CDR3 region has the DNA TGCGCCAGCAGCGGGACACAGGCAAACACTGAAGCTTTCTTT.

Concerning this clone itself: At one end, the junction sequence differs from germline, possibly due to a read error. The rearrangement uses TRBV6-2 or TRBV6-3 and TRBJ2-7; 7 nucleotides align to TRBD1. CDR1 is MNHEY and CDR2 is SVGEGT in the germline V gene. This CDR3 region has 11 residues. CDR3 in DNA: TGTGCCAGCAGTTACCTACAGGGGCCAAACTTC. Translation gives CASSYLQGPNF.

The chain couples TRBV14 to TRBJ1-3, with unresolved D. This CDR3 is 14 amino acids long. Trimming took 1 base from V and 4 from J, leaving 8 bases between them. Germline V gene lookup returns CDR1 SGHDN and CDR2 FVKESK. CDR3 nucleotide sequence: TGTGCCAGCAGCCAAGGCCACGGAGGAAACACCATATATTTT. This sequence encodes CASSQGHGGNTIYF.

V usage is TRBV2 and J usage is TRBJ1-1; D perhaps matches TRBD1 (6 bases). The germline gives CDR1 SNHLY, CDR2 FYNNEI. The CDR3 has 14 amino acids. The V end was cut by 6 bases, the J end by 3 bases, with 14 bases between. CDR3 nucleotides: TGTGCCAGCAGGGACAGACAAGCGGACACTGAAGCTTTCTTT. It encodes CASRDRQADTEAFF.

The chain recombines TRBV2 with TRBJ2-3; 8 positions match TRBD1. The CDR3 sequence is 13 residues long. In germline, CDR1 is SNHLY, CDR2 FYNNEI. The V and J ends lost 7 bases and 6 bases, in that order; junction bases with no gene match: 6. The CDR3 loop reads CASKGQGPDTQYF. CDR3 nucleotides: TGTGCCAGCAAAGGACAGGGACCGGATACGCAGTATTTT.

The CDR3 coding sequence is TGTGCCAGCAGTTCGGGCAGCGGAGGATCACCCCTCCACTTT. Translation: CASSSGSGGSPLHF. The rearrangement uses TRBV6-1 and TRBJ1-6; D gene uncertain. This CDR3 spans 14 amino acids. Between the trimmed V and J ends, which lost 5 bases and 10 bases, there was a span of 15 bases. The germline V gene encodes CDR1 MNHNS and CDR2 SASEGT.

The chain links TRBV6-2 or TRBV6-3 to TRBJ2-5, with 8 bases identical to TRBD2. The V gene's germline CDR1 is MNHEY and CDR2 SVGEGT. V was clipped by 5 bases and J by 1 base; unmatched bases: 3. This CDR3 is built from 14 residues. In nucleotides, the CDR3 is TGTGCCAGCAGTCTCAGCGGGGGCCAAGAGACCCAGTACTTC. Its translation: CASSLSGGQETQYF.

This clone was observed a few times. V is TRBV5-5 and J is TRBJ2-3; weak D call: TRBD2 (6 bases). V dropped 2 bases and J dropped 0 bases, with 13 bases sitting between them. The V gene's germline CDR1 is SGHKS and CDR2 YYEKEE (reference sequence). The CDR3 spans 16 residues. CDR3 loop: CASSFLARGSTDTQYF. The CDR3 nucleotides read TGTGCCAGCAGCTTTCTAGCGAGAGGGAGCACAGATACGCAGTATTTT.

This clone is termed medium-sized. The sample contains more than one DNA sequence encoding this CDR3. This chain joins TRBV27 and TRBJ2-6, with D unclear. Trimming stripped 4 bases from V and 0 bases from J, with 10 bases between. Germline V CDR1 and CDR2: MNHEY, SMNVEV (reference sequence). The CDR3 loop spans 16 amino acids. CDR3 sequence: CASSSGRLSGANVLTF. The CDR3 nucleotides are TGTGCCAGCAGTTCCGGACGGCTCTCTGGGGCCAACGTCCTGACTTTC. The full variable domain, its missing parts supplied by reference TRBV27 and TRBJ2-6, is EAQVTQNPRYLITVTGKKLTVTCSQNMNHEYMSWYRQDPGLGLRQIYYSMNVEVTDKGDVPEGYKVSRKEKRNFPLILESPSPNQTSLYFCASSSGRLSGANVLTFGAGSRLTVL.

The gene calls are TRBV18 and TRBJ2-7, with D possibly being TRBD1 (6 bases). There are 15 residues in the CDR3. Trimming pared 0 bases from V and 4 bases from J, leaving 13 bases between. Germline values: CDR1 KGHSH, CDR2 LQKENI. The CDR3 is CASSPPGAGPYEQYF. Written as DNA, the CDR3 is TGTGCCAGCTCACCACCGGGGGCCGGGCCTTACGAGCAGTACTTC.

This rearrangement joins TRBV4-2 to TRBJ2-5; maybe TRBD2 (6 bases). Germline V gene lookup returns CDR1 LGHNA and CDR2 YNFKEQ. The CDR3 spans 15 residues. Trimming removed 0 bases from V and 5 bases from J, with 13 bases in between. CDR3 residues: CASSQELTREETQYF. CDR3 nucleotides: TGTGCCAGCAGCCAAGAACTTACTCGGGAGGAGACCCAGTACTTC.

The chain carries TRBV18 and TRBJ2-1; TRBD2 might be the D (5 bases). V gave up 1 base and J gave up 1 base, with 11 bases separating them. CDR3 length: 16 residues. The germline V gene encodes CDR1 KGHSH and CDR2 LQKENI. CDR3 protein: CASSPLPGISYNEQFF. The CDR3, as DNA: TGTGCCAGCTCACCACTTCCCGGGATTTCCTACAATGAGCAGTTCTTC.

As for this clone: This sample includes further DNA sequences coding for the same CDR3. This chain joins TRBV3-1 (or the pseudogene TRBV3-2) and TRBJ1-1; perhaps TRBD1 as D (5 bases). This CDR3 is 13 amino acids long. The germline V and J ends were trimmed by 1 base and 3 bases, with 6 bases remaining between them. The germline V gene has CDR1 LGHDT and CDR2 YNNKEL (reference sequence). The DNA for the CDR3 is TGTGCCAGCAGCCAAGCGGGGGACACTGAAGCTTTCTTT. This codes for CASSQAGDTEAFF.

The rearrangement joins TRBV5-4 to TRBJ2-3; 7 positions match TRBD1. Germline V gene lookup returns CDR1 SGHNT and CDR2 YYREEE (reference sequence). This CDR3 has 14 amino acids. V shed 5 bases, J shed 0 bases, and the junction held 3 bases outside the gene matches. CDR3 amino acids: CASSEGQSTDTQYF. As DNA, the CDR3 is TGTGCCAGCAGTGAGGGACAGAGCACAGATACGCAGTATTTT.

The V call is TRBV19, the J call TRBJ1-3; D not certain. Trimming removed 2 bases from V and 0 bases from J, with 8 bases in between. Germline CDR1 and CDR2: LNHDA and SQIVND (reference sequence). The CDR3 contains 15 residues. The CDR3 region is CASSIIQSSGNTIYF. CDR3 sequence (DNA): TGTGCCAGTAGTATAATCCAGAGCTCTGGAAACACCATATATTTT. The full variable domain, its missing parts supplied by reference TRBV19 and TRBJ1-3, is DGGITQSPKYLFRKEGQNVTLSCEQNLNHDAMYWYRQDPGQGLRLIYYSQIVNDFQKGDIAEGYSVSREKKESFPLTVTSAQKNPTAFYLCASSIIQSSGNTIYFGEGSWLTVV.

This clone was seen a handful of times. The V call is TRBV24-1, the J call TRBJ2-3, with 8 bases lining up with TRBD2. The CDR3 is 14 amino acids. Germline loops: CDR1 KGHDR, CDR2 SFDVKD. J lost 3 bases, V lost 5 bases, and 3 bases had no gene match. The CDR3 region has the DNA TGTGCCACCAGTGCGGGAGGGAGTACAGATACGCAGTATTTT. It yields the protein CATSAGGSTDTQYF.

The V and J genes are TRBV28 and TRBJ1-2, with unresolved D. V gave up 5 bases and J gave up 0 bases, with 16 bases separating them. The germline V gene encodes CDR1 MDHEN and CDR2 SYDVKM. The CDR3 sequence is 16 residues long. This CDR3 reads CASSLPRANANYGYTF. The CDR3 DNA reads TGTGCCAGCAGTCTCCCGAGGGCAAATGCTAACTATGGCTACACCTTC.

This rearrangement joins TRBV6-1 to TRBJ2-7; possibly TRBD1 for D (5 bases). Trimming left V 9 bases short and J 2 bases short, with 17 bases between. Per germline, CDR1 MNHNS and CDR2 SASEGT. The CDR3 runs to 14 residues. CDR3 bases: TGTGCCAGTGCCCCGACAGTTCGCCCCTACGAGCAGTACTTC. This codes for CASAPTVRPYEQYF.

This clone appeared a single time. The chain employs TRBV5-1 and TRBJ2-3; D remains unclear. CDR1 is SGHRS, CDR2 YFSETQ, per germline. The V gene lost 4 bases and the J gene lost 1 base, with 10 bases spanning the gap. The CDR3 covers 14 residues. The CDR3 reads CASSPGLGTDTQYF. DNA of the CDR3: TGCGCCAGCAGCCCCGGGTTGGGCACAGATACGCAGTATTTT.

The J gene is TRBJ2-2, the V gene TRBV5-4; D gene uncertain. In germline, CDR1 is SGHNT, CDR2 YYREEE (reference sequence). V was shortened by 3 bases and J by 1 base, with 7 bases between the two germline ends. This CDR3 has 14 amino acids. The CDR3 DNA sequence: TGTGCCAGCAGCTACTCAGGGAACACCGGGGAGCTGTTTTTT. This translates into CASSYSGNTGELFF.

The sample holds a few counts of this clone. The chain couples TRBV28 to TRBJ1-5, with 8 bases aligning to TRBD1. This CDR3 comprises 17 residues. After removal of 2 bases from V and 3 bases from J, the junction contained 9 bases not matched to a gene. Germline assignment: CDR1 MDHEN and CDR2 SYDVKM. CDR3 loop: CASSLPPGQANNQPQHF. In DNA form, the CDR3 reads TGTGCCAGCAGTTTACCCCCGGGACAGGCGAACAATCAGCCCCAGCATTTT.

The CDR3 is CAISEFGQGDTEAFF. CDR3 coding DNA: TGTGCCATCAGTGAGTTCGGACAGGGGGACACTGAAGCTTTCTTT. J is TRBJ1-1 and V is TRBV10-3; 10 nucleotides agree with TRBD1. V shed 1 base, J shed 3 bases, and the junction held 2 bases outside the gene matches. CDR3 size: 15 residues. Germline V gene lookup returns CDR1 ENHRY and CDR2 SYGVKD.

The DNA of the CDR3 is TGCGCCAGCAGCTCCGGACCGGGAGAGTGGGGGGGCTACACCTTC. Translating it yields CASSSGPGEWGGYTF. The chain employs TRBV5-1 and TRBJ1-2; weak D call: TRBD1 (5 bases). Germline V gives CDR1 SGHRS, CDR2 YFSETQ. The germline V and J ends were trimmed by 3 bases and 8 bases, with 20 bases remaining between them. This CDR3 contains 15 residues.

The chain couples TRBV28 to TRBJ2-1; TRBD2 agrees at 7 bases. Germline CDR1 reads MDHEN; CDR2 reads SYDVKM. After removal of 5 bases from V and 7 bases from J, the junction contained 8 bases not matched to a gene. The CDR3 has 14 amino acids. The CDR3 reads CASSETSLRNEQFF. In DNA form, the CDR3 reads TGTGCCAGCAGTGAGACTAGCCTACGGAATGAGCAGTTCTTC.